These 19 T cell receptor beta chains were sequenced from one sample in a study of metastatic and nonmetastatic thyroid tumors. MiXCR was used by TCRdb to re-call the PCR reads. Here the sample spans more than 12,000 clones, approximately 32% being singletons. Thyroid surgery took place with no prior treatment in any patient. Sequences were obtained from tumor tissue. These receptors came from a male donor with papillary thyroid cancer or a benign thyroid nodule (not recorded which). Some clones in this sample may be carry-over from other donors' samples.

This clone was counted at least ten times. V and J are TRBV7-8 and TRBJ1-1; a possible D gene is TRBD1 (5 bases). This CDR3 is built from 14 residues. V lost 6 bases, J lost 6 bases, and 17 bases lay in between. Germline CDR1 SGHVS, CDR2 FQNEAQ. CDR3 loop: CASSSGWGEPEAFF. The CDR3 bases are TGTGCCAGCAGTTCGGGGTGGGGGGAACCTGAAGCTTTCTTT. The full variable domain, with the rest looked up from reference TRBV7-8 and TRBJ1-1, is GAGVSQSPRYKVAKRGQDVALRCDPISGHVSLFWYQQALGQGPEFLTYFQNEAQLDKSGLPSDRFFAERPEGSVSTLKIQRTQQEDSAVYLCASSSGWGEPEAFFGQGTRLTVV.

This clone was counted ten times or more. As DNA, the CDR3 is TGTGCCACCAGCAGAGATTCCGGCGGGGAGACCCAGTACTTC. It is translated as CATSRDSGGETQYF. The gene calls are TRBV15 and TRBJ2-5, with D maybe TRBD2 (5 bases). The germline V gene encodes CDR1 LNHNV and CDR2 YYDKDF (reference sequence). The V gene lost 0 bases and the J gene lost 5 bases, with 10 bases spanning the gap. The CDR3 runs to 14 residues.

This clone has at least ten counts. The chain combines TRBV7-9 with TRBJ2-7, with D hard to call. The CDR3 has 12 amino acids. The V end lost 5 bases, the J end lost 3 bases, and 8 bases lay between the germline ends. Germline CDR1 reads SEHNR; CDR2 reads FQNEAQ (reference sequence). The CDR3 protein is CASSPGIYEQYF. CDR3 in DNA: TGTGCCAGCAGCCCTGGGATCTACGAGCAGTACTTC.

Many counts were recorded for this clone. The rearrangement links TRBV4-2 to TRBJ2-5; 12 positions agree with TRBD2. CDR1 is LGHNA, CDR2 YNFKEQ, per germline. The CDR3 is 17 amino acids. V gave up 4 bases and J gave up 3 bases; unmatched junction bases: 9. The CDR3 coding sequence is TGTGCCAGCAGCCGATCCAGGACTAGCGGGGAGAAAGAGACCCAGTACTTC. This encodes CASSRSRTSGEKETQYF.

This chain connects TRBV3-1 to TRBJ1-2, with D unclear. CDR3 length equals 11 residues. CDR1 is LGHDT and CDR2 is YNNKEL in the germline V gene (reference sequence). Trimming shortened V by 10 bases and J by 8 bases, and 14 bases separated the two germline ends. CDR3 residues: CATFEGQGYTF. The DNA of the CDR3 is TGTGCCACCTTCGAGGGCCAGGGCTACACCTTC.

CDR3 amino acids: CASTWADSTDYGYTF. Here the CDR3 DNA reads TGTGCCAGCACATGGGCAGACTCCACCGACTATGGCTACACCTTC. The chain has TRBV6-1 and TRBJ1-2; D gene uncertain. This CDR3 has 15 residues. V lost 7 bases and J lost 3, with 18 bases in between. The V gene's germline CDR1 is MNHNS and CDR2 SASEGT.

This clone was seen repeatedly, ten times or more. The chain uses TRBV11-2 and TRBJ2-1, with D tentatively TRBD2 (5 bases). Germline loops: CDR1 SGHAT, CDR2 FQNNGV. This CDR3 contains 13 residues. The V gene lost 7 bases and the J gene lost 5 bases, with 12 bases spanning the gap. DNA for the CDR3: TGTGCCAGCAATGAGGGCAGCAACAATGAGCAGTTCTTC. It specifies CASNEGSNNEQFF.

Details on this clone: Sequence at one end of the junction differs from germline and may be a read error. The chain links TRBV9 to TRBJ1-3; D is possibly TRBD1 (6 bases). This CDR3 spans 15 amino acids. Germline V gene sequence: CDR1 SGDLS, CDR2 YYNGEE. CDR3 amino acids: CASSVGQVSGNTIYF. The CDR3, as DNA: TGTGCCAGCAGCGTAGGACAGGTCTCTGGAAACACCATATACTTT. Full variable domain (rest looked up from reference TRBV9 and TRBJ1-3): DSGVTQTPKHLITATGQRVTLRCSPRSGDLSVYWYQQSLDQGLQFLIQYYNGEERAKGNILERFSAQQFPDLHSELNLSSLELGDSALYFCASSVGQVSGNTIYFGEGSWLTVV.

This clone was counted once. This CDR3 is CASSLIPGNPSRCYTF. In DNA form, the CDR3 reads TGTGCCAGCAGCTTAATCCCAGGGAACCCCTCTAGATGCTACACCTTC. This rearrangement joins TRBV7-3 to TRBJ1-2; D might be TRBD1 (5 bases). V lost 1 base and J 9 bases, leaving 21 bases between the germline ends. This CDR3 has 16 residues. CDR1 is SGHTA, CDR2 FQGTGA, per germline.

Ten or more counts support this clone. This sequence joins TRBV12-3 or TRBV12-4 and TRBJ1-2, with 7 bases lining up with TRBD1. The V segment lost 2 bases and the J segment 0 bases; nucleotides outside the gene matches: 0. The CDR3 is 14 residues long. The CDR3 loop is CASSLQGANYGYTF. In nucleotides, the CDR3 is TGTGCCAGCAGTTTACAGGGGGCTAACTATGGCTACACCTTC.

Of note for this clone: The conserved phenylalanine or tryptophan normally closing the CDR3 is absent here, so this likely arose from a read error. This sequence joins TRBV6-2 or TRBV6-3 and TRBJ2-3; TRBD2 agrees at 7 bases. Germline V CDR1 and CDR2: MNHEY, SVGEGT. V lost 0 bases, J lost 2 bases, and 5 bases stayed unmatched. CDR3 length: 16 amino acids. CDR3 nucleotides: TGTGCCAGCAGTTACTCGATAAGCGGGGTCACAGATACGCAGTATTAT. Protein: CASSYSISGVTDTQYY.

The table lists this clone with many counts. The chain couples TRBV2 to TRBJ1-6; a possible D gene is TRBD1 (5 bases). V lost 3 bases and J 10 bases, leaving 16 bases between the germline ends. The CDR3 contains 15 residues. CDR1 and CDR2 (germline): SNHLY, FYNNEI. The CDR3 nucleotides are TGTGCCAGCAGTGAGGAGGGACGGTTGGGATCACCCCTCCACTTT. As protein: CASSEEGRLGSPLHF.

The sample holds many counts of this clone. The chain has TRBV2 and TRBJ2-7; no reliable D call. CDR3 size: 13 residues. CDR1 is SNHLY and CDR2 is FYNNEI in the germline V gene. V lost 3 bases and J lost 0, with 6 bases in between. This chain's CDR3 is CASSDNGSYEQYF. DNA for the CDR3: TGTGCCAGCAGTGATAACGGCTCCTACGAGCAGTACTTC. Based on the CDR3 plus reference TRBV2 and TRBJ2-7, the full variable domain is EPEVTQTPSHQVTQMGQEVILRCVPISNHLYFYWYRQILGQKVEFLVSFYNNEISEKSEIFDDQFSVERPDGSNFTLKIRSTKLEDSAMYFCASSDNGSYEQYFGPGTRLTVT.

This clone has ten or more counts. V and J are TRBV9 and TRBJ2-2, with 10 bases identical to TRBD2. The CDR3 extends over 16 amino acids. The germline V gene has CDR1 SGDLS and CDR2 YYNGEE. Unmatched junction bases numbered 2, after V lost 0 bases and J lost 3 bases. DNA for the CDR3: TGTGCCAGCAGCGTAGTAGCGGGGGGATACACCGGGGAGCTGTTTTTT. As protein: CASSVVAGGYTGELFF.

The chain is built from TRBV7-8 and TRBJ2-5; D ambiguous. Trimming stripped 3 bases from V and 5 bases from J, with 4 bases between. Germline V lookup: CDR1 SGHVS, CDR2 FQNEAQ. The CDR3 totals 11 residues. The DNA for the CDR3 is TGTGCCAGCAGCTTTTGGGAGACCCAGTACTTC. Its protein is CASSFWETQYF.

The DNA of the CDR3 is TGTGCCAGCAGCTCGGGTCTTATAGGTGACAATGAGCAGTTCTTC. Its protein is CASSSGLIGDNEQFF. The V and J genes are TRBV5-4 and TRBJ2-1; D uncertain. The CDR3 consists of 15 residues. V was clipped by 3 bases and J by 5 bases, with 15 bases between them. Germline V lookup: CDR1 SGHNT, CDR2 YYREEE (reference sequence).

This clone was seen a single time. Additional DNA sequences in this sample encode the identical CDR3. The V and J genes are TRBV5-5 and TRBJ1-6; D is ambiguous. Germline V lookup: CDR1 SGHKS, CDR2 YYEKEE (reference sequence). CDR3 length: 15 residues. V shed 0 bases and J shed 9 bases, with 13 bases lying between them. This CDR3 is CASSLDVRGSSPLHF. The CDR3 DNA reads TGTGCCAGCAGCTTGGATGTCCGCGGAAGTTCACCCCTCCACTTT.

This chain connects TRBV20-1 to TRBJ2-1; tentatively, D is TRBD1 or TRBD2 (5 bases each). The V and J ends lost 6 bases and 12 bases respectively, with 27 bases between them. The CDR3 is 15 amino acids. The V gene's germline CDR1 is DFQATT and CDR2 SNEGSKA (reference sequence). CDR3 coding DNA: TGCAGTGCCACAGCACTCAGCACACCCCTTGGGGGGCAGTTCTTC. Translation: CSATALSTPLGGQFF.

Many counts were recorded for this clone. The V and J genes are TRBV15 and TRBJ2-6; no reliable D call. V was shortened by 1 base and J by 0 bases, with 10 bases between the two germline ends. The germline V gene encodes CDR1 LNHNV and CDR2 YYDKDF (reference sequence). The CDR3 consists of 17 residues. CDR3 in amino acids: CATSRARSISGANVLTF. For the CDR3, the DNA is TGTGCCACCAGCAGAGCAAGGTCGATCTCTGGGGCCAACGTCCTGACTTTC.